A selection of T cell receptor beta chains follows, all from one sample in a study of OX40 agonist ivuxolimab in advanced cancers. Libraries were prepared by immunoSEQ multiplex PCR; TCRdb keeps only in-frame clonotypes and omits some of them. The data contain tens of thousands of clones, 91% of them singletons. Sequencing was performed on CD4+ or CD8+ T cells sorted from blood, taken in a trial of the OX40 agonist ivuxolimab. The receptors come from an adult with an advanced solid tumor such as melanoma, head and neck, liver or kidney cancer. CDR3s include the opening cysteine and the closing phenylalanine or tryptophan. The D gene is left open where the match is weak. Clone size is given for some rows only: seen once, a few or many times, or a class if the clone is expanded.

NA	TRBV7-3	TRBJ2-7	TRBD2	TGTGCCAGCAGCTTAACCGGGGGGAGTGGCGAGCAGTACTTC	CASSLTGGSGEQYF
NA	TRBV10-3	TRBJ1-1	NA	TGTGCCACATGGACAGCTCCGAACACTGAAGCTTTCTTT	CATWTAPNTEAFF
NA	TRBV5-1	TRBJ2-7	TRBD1	TGCGCCAGCAGACAAGGACAGGGAACCTACGAGCAGTACTTC	CASRQGQGTYEQYF
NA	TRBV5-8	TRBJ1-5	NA	TGTGCCAGCAGCTTGAGGGCGGTGGGTAATCAGCCCCAGCATTTT	CASSLRAVGNQPQHF
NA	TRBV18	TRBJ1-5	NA	TGTGCCAGCTCACCGGGGGAGGGCAATCAGCCCCAGCATTTT	CASSPGEGNQPQHF
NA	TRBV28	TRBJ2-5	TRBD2	TGTGCCAGCAGTTTAAGCGGGGTCTGGGAGACCCAGTACTTC	CASSLSGVWETQYF
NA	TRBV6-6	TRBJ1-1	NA	TGTGCCAGCAGCTGGTCCGCGGGTGAAGCTTTCTTT	CASSWSAGEAFF
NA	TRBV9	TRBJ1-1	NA	TGTGCCAGCAGCATGGGACTGGGTACTGAAGCTTTCTTT	CASSMGLGTEAFF
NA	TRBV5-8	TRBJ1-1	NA	TGTGCCAGCAGCGGGCCCTGGACCGCTGAAGCTTTCTTT	CASSGPWTAEAFF
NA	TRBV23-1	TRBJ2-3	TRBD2	TGCGCCAGCAGTCCCACGAGCCTGGGACTAGCTTGGAGAGATACGCAGTATTTT	CASSPTSLGLAWRDTQYF
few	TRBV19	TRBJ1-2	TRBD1	TGTGCCAGTGCCGGGACAGGGATCGACACCTTC	CASAGTGIDTF